The rows below give T cell receptor beta chains drawn from one sample of a study of human T cells and chemical hapten exposure. Via MiXCR, TCRdb re-called the RACE reads, giving one row per CDR3 protein. The table has around 80,000 distinct CDR3 sequences, about 8.7% seen once. Sequenced material: whole blood. These TCRs come from a male donor in good health. Some clones in this sample may be carry-over from other donors' samples. The CDR3 runs from the conserved cysteine through the conserved F or W. The D gene is left open where the match is weak. Only some rows state a clone size, as once, few, many or a class for expanded clones.

V gene: TRBV6-2/TRBV6-3; J gene: TRBJ1-1; D gene: NA; clone size: many; CDR3 protein: CASSRSPGSTEAFF; CDR3 DNA: TGTGCCAGCAGCCGGAGCCCTGGGAGCACTGAAGCTTTCTTT
V gene: TRBV12-3/TRBV12-4; J gene: TRBJ1-5; D gene: NA; clone size: few; CDR3 protein: CASSRGFGNQPQHF; CDR3 DNA: TGTGCCAGCAGTCGTGGGTTTGGCAATCAGCCCCAGCATTTT
V gene: TRBV5-5; J gene: TRBJ1-1; D gene: NA; clone size: few; CDR3 protein: CASSLIGQRTEAFF; CDR3 DNA: TGTGCCAGCAGCTTGATCGGGCAGAGGACTGAAGCTTTCTTT
V gene: TRBV12-3/TRBV12-4; J gene: TRBJ2-3; D gene: TRBD1; clone size: many; CDR3 protein: CASSPTGPTADTQYF; CDR3 DNA: TGTGCCAGCAGTCCGACAGGGCCTACGGCAGATACGCAGTATTTT
V gene: TRBV7-2; J gene: TRBJ2-3; D gene: NA; clone size: few; CDR3 protein: CASSSGVSLTDTQYF; CDR3 DNA: TGTGCCAGCAGCTCGGGGGTTTCATTGACAGATACGCAGTATTTT
V gene: TRBV25-1; J gene: TRBJ2-7; D gene: TRBD1; clone size: few; CDR3 protein: CASSEGPRDSSYEQYF; CDR3 DNA: TGTGCCAGCAGTGAAGGCCCACGGGACAGCTCCTACGAGCAGTACTTC
V gene: TRBV6-5; J gene: TRBJ2-5; D gene: NA; clone size: few; CDR3 protein: CASSYSFGPVEGTQYF; CDR3 DNA: TGTGCCAGCAGTTACTCATTCGGACCGGTCGAGGGGACCCAGTACTTC
V gene: TRBV25-1; J gene: TRBJ2-3; D gene: NA; clone size: NA; CDR3 protein: CASSEGVGTDTQYF; CDR3 DNA: TGTGCCAGCAGTGAAGGGGTAGGGACAGATACGCAGTATTTT
V gene: TRBV20-1; J gene: TRBJ2-3; D gene: NA; clone size: few; CDR3 protein: CSATDLRNTDTQYF; CDR3 DNA: TGCAGTGCTACCGATTTGAGAAACACAGATACGCAGTATTTT
V gene: TRBV16; J gene: TRBJ2-3; D gene: NA; clone size: few; CDR3 protein: CASSPVGAGEADTQYF; CDR3 DNA: TGTGCCAGCAGCCCCGTAGGCGCAGGGGAGGCAGATACGCAGTATTTT
V gene: TRBV7-2; J gene: TRBJ2-4; D gene: NA; clone size: NA; CDR3 protein: CASRGRDGGPNGLIQYF; CDR3 DNA: TGTGCCAGCAGAGGCCGGGACGGAGGCCCCAATGGATTAATTCAGTACTTC
V gene: TRBV6-1; J gene: TRBJ2-7; D gene: TRBD2; clone size: few; CDR3 protein: CASSKTSGSSYEQYF; CDR3 DNA: TGTGCCAGCAGTAAGACTAGCGGGAGCTCCTACGAGCAGTACTTC
V gene: TRBV5-5; J gene: TRBJ2-7; D gene: TRBD1; clone size: NA; CDR3 protein: CASSMTGSRYEQYF; CDR3 DNA: TGTGCCAGCAGCATGACAGGGTCTCGCTACGAGCAGTACTTC
V gene: TRBV12-3/TRBV12-4; J gene: TRBJ2-1; D gene: TRBD2; clone size: NA; CDR3 protein: CASSSTSGSRPYNEQFF; CDR3 DNA: TGTGCCAGCAGTTCGACTAGCGGGAGCCGTCCCTACAATGAGCAGTTCTTC
V gene: TRBV4-1; J gene: TRBJ1-1; D gene: NA; clone size: many; CDR3 protein: CASSQDHTEAFF; CDR3 DNA: TGCGCCAGCAGCCAAGATCACACTGAAGCTTTCTTT
V gene: TRBV7-9; J gene: TRBJ1-2; D gene: NA; clone size: NA; CDR3 protein: CATTVGWPNYGYTF; CDR3 DNA: TGTGCCACCACTGTCGGGTGGCCTAACTATGGCTACACCTTC
V gene: TRBV20-1; J gene: TRBJ1-2; D gene: NA; clone size: many; CDR3 protein: CSARLSGYGYTF; CDR3 DNA: TGCAGTGCTAGATTATCAGGCTATGGCTACACCTTC
V gene: TRBV7-9; J gene: TRBJ1-1; D gene: NA; clone size: few; CDR3 protein: CASSFPGDVSFRNTEAFF; CDR3 DNA: TGTGCCAGCAGCTTTCCAGGGGACGTAAGTTTTAGGAACACTGAAGCTTTCTTT
V gene: TRBV6-2/TRBV6-3; J gene: TRBJ2-5; D gene: NA; clone size: NA; CDR3 protein: CASSYSGQGETQYF; CDR3 DNA: TGTGCCAGCAGTTATTCCGGGCAGGGAGAGACCCAGTACTTC
V gene: TRBV20-1; J gene: TRBJ1-5; D gene: NA; clone size: many; CDR3 protein: CSARIWGLVGQPQHF; CDR3 DNA: TGCAGTGCTAGGATCTGGGGCTTGGTTGGTCAGCCCCAGCATTTT
V gene: TRBV9; J gene: TRBJ1-4; D gene: NA; clone size: few; CDR3 protein: CASSVGGRGEKLFF; CDR3 DNA: TGTGCCAGCAGCGTAGGAGGGCGCGGTGAAAAACTGTTTTTT
V gene: TRBV12-3/TRBV12-4; J gene: TRBJ2-2; D gene: NA; clone size: few; CDR3 protein: CATRPEPANTGELFF; CDR3 DNA: TGTGCCACACGACCAGAACCGGCGAACACCGGGGAGCTGTTTTTT
V gene: TRBV7-2; J gene: TRBJ1-2; D gene: NA; clone size: NA; CDR3 protein: CASGSNYGYTF; CDR3 DNA: TGTGCCAGCGGGTCTAACTATGGCTACACCTTC
V gene: TRBV7-2; J gene: TRBJ2-1; D gene: NA; clone size: many; CDR3 protein: CASSLSSNSYNEQFF; CDR3 DNA: TGTGCCAGCAGCTTGTCCAGCAACTCCTACAATGAGCAGTTCTTC
V gene: TRBV4-2; J gene: TRBJ1-2; D gene: NA; clone size: NA; CDR3 protein: CASTPAGATYGYTF; CDR3 DNA: TGTGCCAGCACCCCGGCAGGGGCGACCTATGGCTACACCTTC
V gene: TRBV7-2; J gene: TRBJ2-3; D gene: NA; clone size: many; CDR3 protein: CASSKTLTDTQYF; CDR3 DNA: TGTGCCAGCAGCAAGACCCTCACGGATACGCAGTATTTT
V gene: TRBV12-3/TRBV12-4; J gene: TRBJ1-2; D gene: NA; clone size: few; CDR3 protein: CASSSPGHTYGYTF; CDR3 DNA: TGTGCCAGCAGTTCCCCCGGGCACACCTATGGCTACACCTTC
V gene: TRBV6-5; J gene: TRBJ2-5; D gene: TRBD1; clone size: NA; CDR3 protein: CASSLTGVQQETQYF; CDR3 DNA: TGTGCCAGCAGTTTGACAGGGGTCCAGCAAGAGACCCAGTACTTC
V gene: TRBV6-1; J gene: TRBJ1-1; D gene: NA; clone size: NA; CDR3 protein: CASSENAENTEAFF; CDR3 DNA: TGTGCCAGCAGTGAAAATGCGGAGAACACTGAAGCTTTCTTT
V gene: TRBV7-9; J gene: TRBJ1-1; D gene: NA; clone size: few; CDR3 protein: CASSPHREMNTEAFF; CDR3 DNA: TGTGCCAGCAGCCCCCACAGGGAGATGAACACTGAAGCTTTCTTT
V gene: TRBV16; J gene: TRBJ1-5; D gene: NA; clone size: few; CDR3 protein: CASSQFGHDQPQHF; CDR3 DNA: TGTGCCAGCAGCCAGTTTGGACACGATCAGCCCCAGCATTTT
V gene: TRBV6-5; J gene: TRBJ2-1; D gene: TRBD2; clone size: few; CDR3 protein: CASRRGDEQFF; CDR3 DNA: TGTGCCAGCCGTCGGGGGGATGAGCAGTTCTTC
V gene: TRBV14; J gene: TRBJ2-3; D gene: NA; clone size: NA; CDR3 protein: CASSLLEGGIDTQYF; CDR3 DNA: TGTGCCAGCAGCCTACTGGAAGGGGGTATAGATACGCAGTATTTT
V gene: TRBV11-1; J gene: TRBJ2-2; D gene: TRBD2; clone size: few; CDR3 protein: CASSLGLAGERAGELFF; CDR3 DNA: TGTGCCAGCAGCTTGGGACTAGCGGGAGAACGGGCCGGGGAGCTGTTTTTT
V gene: TRBV6-5; J gene: TRBJ2-5; D gene: NA; clone size: NA; CDR3 protein: CASSYFLEREETQYF; CDR3 DNA: TGTGCCAGCAGTTACTTCCTCGAGCGGGAAGAGACCCAGTACTTC
V gene: TRBV12-5; J gene: TRBJ2-3; D gene: TRBD1; clone size: few; CDR3 protein: CASGPGTGGVDTQYF; CDR3 DNA: TGTGCTAGTGGCCCTGGGACAGGGGGCGTCGATACGCAGTATTTT
V gene: TRBV6-1; J gene: TRBJ1-2; D gene: NA; clone size: few; CDR3 protein: CASSATTGLTVYGYTF; CDR3 DNA: TGTGCCAGCAGTGCCACGACAGGCCTTACCGTCTATGGCTACACCTTC
V gene: TRBV3-1; J gene: TRBJ1-6; D gene: NA; clone size: NA; CDR3 protein: CASTLRGDSPLHF; CDR3 DNA: TGTGCCAGCACCCTCAGGGGTGATTCACCCCTCCACTTT
V gene: TRBV20-1; J gene: TRBJ2-1; D gene: TRBD2; clone size: NA; CDR3 protein: CSAPKGASGSDYDEQFF; CDR3 DNA: TGCAGTGCCCCAAAGGGCGCTAGCGGGAGTGATTACGATGAGCAGTTCTTC
V gene: TRBV5-1; J gene: TRBJ1-1; D gene: NA; clone size: few; CDR3 protein: CASSLGPGGPEAFF; CDR3 DNA: TGCGCCAGCAGCTTGGGGCCGGGGGGCCCTGAAGCTTTCTTT
V gene: TRBV27; J gene: TRBJ1-2; D gene: NA; clone size: many; CDR3 protein: CASSLVPGPNYGYTF; CDR3 DNA: TGTGCCAGCAGTTTGGTCCCAGGGCCTAACTATGGCTACACCTTC
V gene: TRBV12-3/TRBV12-4; J gene: TRBJ1-1; D gene: NA; clone size: few; CDR3 protein: CASSRRTENTEAFF; CDR3 DNA: TGTGCCAGCAGTCGCCGGACGGAGAACACTGAAGCTTTCTTT
V gene: TRBV29-1; J gene: TRBJ2-1; D gene: NA; clone size: many; CDR3 protein: CSSSDSYNEQFF; CDR3 DNA: TGCAGCTCCTCGGACAGTTACAATGAGCAGTTCTTC
V gene: TRBV12-3/TRBV12-4; J gene: TRBJ1-2; D gene: NA; clone size: few; CDR3 protein: CASSLAGGGPNYGYTF; CDR3 DNA: TGTGCCAGCAGTTTAGCTGGGGGCGGACCTAACTATGGCTACACCTTC
V gene: TRBV29-1; J gene: TRBJ1-1; D gene: NA; clone size: few; CDR3 protein: CSVGQRYTEAFF; CDR3 DNA: TGCAGCGTCGGACAGAGATACACTGAAGCTTTCTTT
V gene: TRBV14; J gene: TRBJ2-4; D gene: NA; clone size: NA; CDR3 protein: CASSQDRGAAKNIQYF; CDR3 DNA: TGTGCCAGCAGCCAAGACAGGGGAGCAGCCAAAAACATTCAGTACTTC